This T cell receptor (beta chain) emerged from a study of technical replicates of blood from several donors. Profiling relied on immunoSEQ multiplex PCR, and the TCRdb table lists in-frame clones only, not all of them. The sample includes approximately 81,000 clones, about 96% of them seen just once. Trimming took 2 bases from V and 1 from J; bases not matched to a gene: 6. The germline V gene has CDR1 SGHTS and CDR2 YDEGEE. The CDR3 consists of 16 residues. The receptor was isolated from a human donor in good health. V and J are TRBV5-8 and TRBJ1-1; 9 positions agree with TRBD1. The specimen was T cells isolated from PBMCs. In DNA form, the CDR3 reads TGTGCCAGCAGCTTCCGAGACAGGGGGGAGAACACTGAAGCTTTCTTT. Encoded protein: CASSFRDRGENTEAFF.